Included here is one TCR beta chain sequence, with context. Its antigen has not been determined. Base qualities are missing; no much larger clone stands one base away. The immunoSEQ Assay, a bias-controlled multiplex PCR, was used to amplify TCRbeta CDR3 regions from genomic DNA. Per the source publication's procedure: The number of nucleated cells in each sample was estimated by amplification of reference gene primers within the assay. Sequence reads were collapsed and filtered to measure the absolute abundance of every unique TCRbeta CDR3 rearrangement. For each sample, productive Simpson clonality was calculated by taking the square root of Simpson's diversity index across productive rearrangements. The source is immuneACCESS, and TCRdb retained only in-frame sequences with V and J called. Part of the clones is not carried over; for the studies checked, unresolved V genes explain less than half of this, and the remainder is unexplained. The V and J calls and clone size are taken from that table; D and trimming were inferred from the DNA. The sample profile shows some 300,000 clones; approximately 88% of them were found once. The top ten constitute about 1.7% of the sample.

CDR1 is given as SNHLY and CDR2 as FYNNEI, both from the germline V gene. V is trimmed back by 7 bases and J by 5 bases, and the junction contains 9 bases that no gene match accounts for. The CDR3, cysteine through phenylalanine, is 16 amino acids long. The CDR3 DNA has 48 bases and is translated from base 1. This entry belongs to a study of blood T cell repertoires in COVID-19 (dated by TCRdb to between 2020 and 2021). About the investigation overall: Samples covering the acute and convalescent phases of COVID-19 were provided by collaborators in the United States, Italy and Spain. The repertoires were made available in a free public database intended to serve as a resource for research on the immune response to SARS-CoV-2. A de-identified subject ID, COVID-19 status, age in years and sex were almost always included in the sample metadata. Deeply sampled blood TCRbeta repertoires from subjects exposed to, actively infected with, or recovered from COVID-19 were included in the dataset. Samples were obtained from the ongoing ImmuneRACE study (first 160 participants) and from 1,254 subjects provided by 6 global collaborators. The material from the prospective study consisted of cDNA or gDNA derived from T cells, B-cell-depleted T cells, or PBMCs. HLA class I and class II types, where available, came from metadata supplied by the sample provider rather than from assay-based typing.

Enrolling through a virtual design, the prospective study's participants ranged in age from roughly 18 to 95 years and lived across roughly 24 United States geographic areas. To assign participants to cohorts, the prospective study relied on clinical history that participants themselves reported in a screening survey and a study questionnaire. Recovered participants in ImmuneRACE Cohort 3 were defined by two consecutive negative NP/OP PCR tests, clearance by a healthcare professional, or resolution of symptoms. Each participant in the prospective study had whole blood, serum and a nasopharyngeal or oropharyngeal swab collected by mobile phlebotomists. Additional blood draws and questionnaires over an approximately 2-month period could optionally be provided by prospective study participants. Before DNA extraction, prospective study blood samples were shipped either frozen or at room temperature.

General conclusions and limits of the study: The quantity of clinical and demographic metadata differed by source and by participant and was supplied without curation.

The source of this sequence is a woman aged 40 to 49 who had recovered from COVID-19. The specimen sequenced was PBMCs or T cells enriched from blood (not recorded which). The V and J genes are TRBV2 and TRBJ2-1; TRBD2 matches 12 bases in the middle. The CDR3 amino acid sequence is: CASKAASGRANNEQFF. The DNA sequence follows: TGTGCCAGCAAAGCGGCTAGCGGGAGGGCCAACAATGAGCAGTTCTTC.